This TCR beta chain emerged from a study of blood T cell repertoires in COVID-19. Study in general: The study drew acute and convalescent COVID-19 samples from the United States, Italy and Spain. Sample material is recorded as cDNA or gDNA derived from T cells, B-cell-depleted T cells, or PBMCs.

This table comes from immunoSEQ multiplex PCR, and its TCRdb copy is limited to in-frame clones, with some not included. This sample carries almost 55,000 clones, 80% to 90% of them seen once, and the ten largest clones take over 2%. V shed 6 bases and J shed 3 bases, with 6 bases lying between them. This CDR3 region has 11 residues. Germline V lookup: CDR1 MNHEY, CDR2 SVGAGI. This clonotype was obtained from a man in his fifties or sixties with acute or convalescent COVID-19. The sequenced sample was peripheral blood. V gene TRBV6-5 combines with J gene TRBJ2-7; D unclear. The CDR3 DNA sequence: TGTGCCAGCAGCCAATTCTACGAGCAGTACTTC. It codes for CASSQFYEQYF.